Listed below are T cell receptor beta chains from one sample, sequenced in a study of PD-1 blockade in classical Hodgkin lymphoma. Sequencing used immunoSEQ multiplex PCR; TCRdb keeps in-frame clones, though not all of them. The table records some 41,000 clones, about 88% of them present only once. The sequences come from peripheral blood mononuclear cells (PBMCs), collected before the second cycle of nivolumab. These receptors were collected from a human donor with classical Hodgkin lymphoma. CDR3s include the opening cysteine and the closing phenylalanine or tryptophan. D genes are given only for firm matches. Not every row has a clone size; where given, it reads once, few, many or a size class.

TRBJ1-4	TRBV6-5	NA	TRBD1	TGTGCCAGCAGTCCGGGACAGGGCGATGAAAAACTGTTTTTT	CASSPGQGDEKLFF
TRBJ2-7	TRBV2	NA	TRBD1	TGTGCCAGCAGTCAAGACGGGACAGGCTACGAGCAGTACTTC	CASSQDGTGYEQYF
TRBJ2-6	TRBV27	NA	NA	TGTGCCAGCAGTTTATGGGTCTCTGGGGCCAACGTCCTGACTTTC	CASSLWVSGANVLTF
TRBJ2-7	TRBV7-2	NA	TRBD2	TGTGCCAGCAGCTTCGAGACTAGCGGCTACGAGCAGTACTTC	CASSFETSGYEQYF
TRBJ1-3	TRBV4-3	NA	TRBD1	TGCGCCAGCAGCCAAGGGTTAGGGACAGGGCTCATCTCTGGAAACACCATATATTTT	CASSQGLGTGLISGNTIYF
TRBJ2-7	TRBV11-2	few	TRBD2	TGTGCCAGCCTTACTAGCGGGAGAGACGAGCAGTACTTC	CASLTSGRDEQYF
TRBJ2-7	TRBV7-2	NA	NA	TGTGCCAGCAGCGGTCGTGGCAACTACGAGCAGTACTTC	CASSGRGNYEQYF
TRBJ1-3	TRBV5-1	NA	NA	TGCGCCAGCAGCTTGGTTGGGGGGCGAGCCTCTGGAAACACCATATATTTT	CASSLVGGRASGNTIYF
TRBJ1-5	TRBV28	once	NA	TGTGCCAGCAGTATTCTCCGGGGGAGCAATCAGCCCCAGCATTTT	CASSILRGSNQPQHF
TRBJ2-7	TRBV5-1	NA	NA	TGCGCCACCAAATTAACAGGGAGCTCCTACGAGCAGTACTTC	CATKLTGSSYEQYF
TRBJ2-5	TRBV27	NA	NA	TGTGCCAGCAGTTCCCCAGGGAGGAAAGAGACCCAGTACTTC	CASSSPGRKETQYF
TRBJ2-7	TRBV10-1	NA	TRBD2	TGCGCCAGCAGTGGTAGCGGGAAGTATTACGAGCAGTACTTC	CASSGSGKYYEQYF
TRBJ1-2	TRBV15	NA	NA	TGTGCCACCAGCAGAGATGGTGGGGGGCCCTATGGCTACACCTTC	CATSRDGGGPYGYTF
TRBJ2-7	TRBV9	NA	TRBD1	TGTGCCAGCAGCGTAGGACAGGGGACCTACGAGCAGTACTTC	CASSVGQGTYEQYF
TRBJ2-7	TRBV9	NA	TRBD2	TGTGCCAGCAGCGTTAGCGGGGCGACCTACGAGCAGTACTTC	CASSVSGATYEQYF